This T cell receptor beta chain was profiled in a study of beta chain features in type 1 diabetes. The length of the CDR3 is 14 residues. Germline V gene lookup returns CDR1 MDHEN and CDR2 SYDVKM. The V and J ends lost 8 bases and 0 bases respectively, with 12 bases between them. Investigators reverse transcribed all isolated RNA, so they sequenced expressed TCRB transcripts. Naive, central memory and regulatory T cell samples came to a mean of approximately 3.57 million reads. Profiling relied on immunoSEQ multiplex PCR, and the TCRdb table lists in-frame clones only, not all of them. The sample has about 900,000 clones, under 20% seen once. This clone was found a few times. Its antigen is not identified. Study observations and caveats: Type 1 diabetes patients showed a moderate but significant shortening of TCRB CDR3s in all four CD4+ subsets.

The chain links TRBV28 to TRBJ2-3; D might be TRBD1 or TRBD2, each matching 7 bases. The receptor was isolated from a woman aged 18-29 years in good health. Specimen: naive CD4+ T cells from blood. The CDR3 is CASQGGGSTDTQYF. The DNA for the CDR3 is TGTGCCAGCCAGGGGGGAGGGAGCACAGATACGCAGTATTTT. The entire variable domain, with the rest obtained from reference TRBV28 and TRBJ2-3, is as follows: DVKVTQSSRYLVKRTGEKVFLECVQDMDHENMFWYRQDPGLGLRLIYFSYDVKMKEKGDIPEGYSVSREKKERFSLILESASTNQTSMYLCASQGGGSTDTQYFGPGTRLTVL.